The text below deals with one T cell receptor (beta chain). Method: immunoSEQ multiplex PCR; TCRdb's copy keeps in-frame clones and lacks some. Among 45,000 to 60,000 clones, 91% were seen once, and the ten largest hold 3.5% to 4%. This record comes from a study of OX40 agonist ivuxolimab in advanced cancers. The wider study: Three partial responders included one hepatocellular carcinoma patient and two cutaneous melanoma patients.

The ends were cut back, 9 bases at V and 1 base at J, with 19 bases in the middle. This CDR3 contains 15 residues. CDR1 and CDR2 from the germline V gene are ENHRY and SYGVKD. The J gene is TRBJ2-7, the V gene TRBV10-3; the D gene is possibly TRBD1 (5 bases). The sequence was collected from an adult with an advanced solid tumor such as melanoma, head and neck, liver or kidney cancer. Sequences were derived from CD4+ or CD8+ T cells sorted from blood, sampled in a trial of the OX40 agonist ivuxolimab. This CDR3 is CAIQDKQETSYEQYF. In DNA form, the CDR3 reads TGTGCCATACAGGACAAACAGGAGACATCCTACGAGCAGTACTTC.